This T cell receptor beta chain emerged from a study of blood T cell repertoires in COVID-19. About the research overall: Sources were T cells, B-cell-depleted T cells, or PBMCs; the material itself was cDNA or gDNA.

TCRdb's copy holds only in-frame clones and misses some; the assay was immunoSEQ multiplex PCR. This table has 300,000 to 450,000 clones, roughly 86% appearing once. Per the germline V gene, CDR1 is MGHDK and CDR2 is SYGVNS. The CDR3 runs 17 residues. V lost 1 base to trimming and J lost 0 bases, with 13 bases between them. The genes are TRBV25-1 and TRBJ1-3; maybe TRBD1 (5 bases). Input material: PBMCs or T cells enriched from blood (not recorded which). The TCR sequence derives from a man aged 25 to 40 who had recovered from COVID-19. In DNA, the CDR3 is TGTGCCAGCAGTGAATTTAGGGGCAGCTCCTCTGGAAACACCATATATTTT. It is translated as CASSEFRGSSSGNTIYF.